This passage covers 20 T cell receptor beta chains from one sample sequenced in a study of T cells in localized non-small cell lung cancer. TCRdb's table, derived via immunoSEQ multiplex PCR, lists solely in-frame clones and lacks some. Here the sample spans around 83,000 clones, roughly 89% being singletons. The sample consisted of peripheral blood, taken before any cancer treatment. The receptors derive from a man between 40 and 69 years old with stage I squamous cell lung carcinoma.

The rearrangement links TRBV7-9 to TRBJ1-3; the D is unclear. The CDR3 consists of 14 residues. Germline assignment: CDR1 SEHNR and CDR2 FQNEAQ (reference sequence). Trimming left V 5 bases short and J 3 bases short, with 11 bases between. The CDR3 here is CASSHTRNGNTIYF. In DNA, the CDR3 is TGTGCCAGCAGCCACACCCGGAATGGAAACACCATATATTTT.

The rearrangement uses TRBV6-1 and TRBJ1-1; D is perhaps TRBD1 (5 bases). This CDR3 spans 14 amino acids. V lost 7 bases and J lost 2, with 14 bases in between. CDR1 and CDR2 (germline): MNHNS, SASEGT. The CDR3 protein is CASTYRTINTEAFF. The DNA for the CDR3 is TGTGCCAGCACTTATAGGACAATTAACACTGAAGCTTTCTTT.

V is TRBV7-2 and J is TRBJ1-5; TRBD1 matches at 9 bases. The junction had 14 bases not matched to a gene; V was cut back by 6 bases and J by 11 bases. The germline V gene encodes CDR1 SGHTA and CDR2 FQGNSA. The CDR3 totals 15 residues. CDR3 sequence: CASSLWTGEGRAQHF. The CDR3 nucleotides are TGTGCCAGCAGTCTATGGACAGGGGAGGGTCGGGCCCAGCATTTT.

V is TRBV18 and J is TRBJ1-1, with 7 bases matching TRBD1. The V segment lost 5 bases and the J segment 3 bases; nucleotides outside the gene matches: 9. The CDR3 runs to 15 residues. Germline assignment: CDR1 KGHSH and CDR2 LQKENI. CDR3 nucleotides: TGTGCCAGCTCAGAATACAGGGGATCGGACACTGAAGCTTTCTTT. Protein product: CASSEYRGSDTEAFF.

The chain joins TRBV5-6 to TRBJ2-2; 10 nucleotides agree with TRBD1. The V and J ends lost 2 bases and 5 bases, in that order; junction bases with no gene match: 6. This CDR3 contains 16 residues. The germline CDR1 and CDR2 sequences are SGHDT and YYEEEE. The CDR3: CASSLAGQGVTGELFF. CDR3 in DNA: TGTGCCAGCAGCTTAGCTGGACAGGGGGTAACCGGGGAGCTGTTTTTT.

The chain joins TRBV4-1 to TRBJ1-1, with a weak D call TRBD1 (5 bases). Germline values: CDR1 MGHRA, CDR2 YSYEKL. Trimming cost V 2 bases and J 7 bases, with 11 bases left between them. CDR3 length: 13 residues. The CDR3 DNA follows: TGCGCCAGCAGCCAAAGACAGTCGGGTGAAGCTTTCTTT. Residues: CASSQRQSGEAFF.

The V gene is TRBV6-1, the J gene TRBJ1-4; D remains ambiguous. CDR3 size: 13 residues. Germline CDR1 is MNHNS and CDR2 is SASEGT. Trimming cost V 4 bases and J 8 bases, with 11 bases left between them. The DNA of the CDR3 is TGTGCCAGCAGTGCCGAGTGGAGGGAAAAACTGTTTTTT. This sequence encodes CASSAEWREKLFF.

This clone has only a few counts. The genes are TRBV30 and TRBJ2-5; the D is unclear. CDR3 length equals 15 residues. The germline CDR1 and CDR2 sequences are GTSNPN and SVGIG (reference sequence). V shed 2 bases and J shed 8 bases, with 21 bases lying between them. This CDR3 is CAWSSLTRPEGTQYF. CDR3 bases: TGTGCCTGGAGTTCCCTTACCCGACCCGAAGGAACCCAGTACTTC.

The CDR3: CASSSEDRGFYGYTF. For the CDR3, the DNA is TGTGCCAGCAGTTCTGAGGACAGGGGTTTCTATGGCTACACCTTC. The chain carries TRBV25-1 and TRBJ1-2; 9 nucleotides agree with TRBD1. The CDR3 is 15 amino acids. V shed 5 bases, J shed 4 bases, and the junction held 8 bases outside the gene matches. Germline CDR1 reads MGHDK; CDR2 reads SYGVNS.

The chain has TRBV5-1 and TRBJ1-1, with D maybe TRBD1 (5 bases). The germline gives CDR1 SGHRS, CDR2 YFSETQ. There are 16 residues in the CDR3. With 0 bases removed from V and 1 base from J, the gap between germline ends came to 13 bases. CDR3 residues: CASSLDGAQRNTEAFF. CDR3 DNA: TGCGCCAGCAGCTTGGATGGGGCGCAAAGGAACACTGAAGCTTTCTTT. The entire variable domain, with the rest obtained from reference TRBV5-1 and TRBJ1-1, is as follows: KAGVTQTPRYLIKTRGQQVTLSCSPISGHRSVSWYQQTPGQGLQFLFEYFSETQRNKGNFPGRFSGRQFSNSRSEMNVSTLELGDSALYLCASSLDGAQRNTEAFFGQGTRLTVV.

The chain uses TRBV7-2 and TRBJ1-2; D is possibly TRBD1 (6 bases). CDR3 length equals 14 residues. V gave up 5 bases and J gave up 5 bases, with 15 bases separating them. CDR1 is SGHTA, CDR2 FQGNSA, per germline. Here the CDR3 DNA reads TGTGCCAGCAGCCAGGACAGAGGGGGTTATGGCTACACCTTC. Translated, it gives CASSQDRGGYGYTF. Drawing the rest from reference TRBV7-2 and TRBJ1-2, the complete variable domain is GAGVSQSPSNKVTEKGKDVELRCDPISGHTALYWYRQSLGQGLEFLIYFQGNSAPDKSGLPSDRFSAERTGGSVSTLTIQRTQQEDSAVYLCASSQDRGGYGYTFGSGTRLTVV.

V and J are TRBV5-1 and TRBJ2-2, with D perhaps TRBD2 (6 bases). This CDR3 has 16 residues. V lost 0 bases to trimming and J lost 2 bases, with 11 bases between them. Germline V gene data show CDR1 as SGHRS and CDR2 as YFSETQ. The CDR3 protein is CASSLVGGSNTGELFF. The CDR3 coding sequence is TGCGCCAGCAGCTTGGTCGGGGGATCTAACACCGGGGAGCTGTTTTTT.

This chain joins TRBV6-6 and TRBJ1-2; 12 nucleotides match TRBD1. Germline CDR1 MNHNY, CDR2 SVGAGI (reference sequence). The CDR3 consists of 13 residues. Trimming took 6 bases from V and 8 from J; bases not matched to a gene: 4. In DNA form, the CDR3 reads TGTGCCAGCAGATGGGACAGGGGGCGAGGCTACACCTTC. Amino acids: CASRWDRGRGYTF.

The chain joins TRBV9 to TRBJ1-1; tentative D call: TRBD1 (6 bases). Germline V gives CDR1 SGDLS, CDR2 YYNGEE. CDR3 size: 14 residues. The germline V and J ends were trimmed by 6 bases and 7 bases, with 19 bases remaining between them. The CDR3 DNA sequence: TGTGCCAGCACCTCTGTACAGGGCGGGGGTGAAGCTTTCTTT. As protein: CASTSVQGGGEAFF.

This clone was seen only a few times. The J gene is TRBJ2-3, the V gene TRBV28, with D unclear. The CDR3 runs to 14 residues. In germline, CDR1 is MDHEN, CDR2 SYDVKM. The germline V and J ends were trimmed by 2 bases and 2 bases, with 8 bases remaining between them. The CDR3 DNA follows: TGTGCCAGCAGTTTAATAGGGCCCACAGATACGCAGTATTTT. As protein: CASSLIGPTDTQYF.

This clone was detected once. The chain is built from TRBV2 and TRBJ2-7, with a tentative D call TRBD1 (5 bases). The CDR3 has 12 amino acids. Germline V CDR1 and CDR2: SNHLY, FYNNEI. V lost 7 bases and J lost 5, with 12 bases in between. For the CDR3, the DNA is TGTGCCAGCAAAGTTGGGGCTGACGAGCAGTACTTC. Its protein is CASKVGADEQYF.

The V gene is TRBV19, the J gene TRBJ1-6; D perhaps matches TRBD1 (5 bases). The CDR3 runs to 16 residues. Germline CDR1 is LNHDA and CDR2 is SQIVND (reference sequence). The V and J ends lost 4 bases and 8 bases respectively, with 18 bases between them. CDR3 residues: CASSKPPTASYSPLHF. The CDR3 DNA reads as TGTGCCAGTAGTAAACCTCCGACAGCCTCCTATTCACCCCTCCACTTT. Variable domain in full (rest from reference TRBV19 and TRBJ1-6): DGGITQSPKYLFRKEGQNVTLSCEQNLNHDAMYWYRQDPGQGLRLIYYSQIVNDFQKGDIAEGYSVSREKKESFPLTVTSAQKNPTAFYLCASSKPPTASYSPLHFGNGTRLTVT.

The CDR3 nucleotides are TGTGCCAGCAGCGCCCTGGGACTAGCGGGGGGGACTAGCACAGATACGCAGTATTTT. This codes for CASSALGLAGGTSTDTQYF. V usage is TRBV9 and J usage is TRBJ2-3; 16 bases are a match to TRBD2. CDR3 length equals 19 residues. In germline, CDR1 is SGDLS, CDR2 YYNGEE. V lost 3 bases and J lost 0; bases outside the gene matches: 7.

This chain links TRBV5-1 with TRBJ2-5; possible D gene TRBD1, 6 bases. This CDR3 region has 18 residues. Germline-derived CDR1 and CDR2 are SGHRS and YFSETQ. Trimming cost V 2 bases and J 1 base, with 21 bases left between them. The CDR3 coding sequence is TGCGCCAGCAGCTTCTTGACAGGTCAGGCTCCAACCCAAGAGACCCAGTACTTC. It encodes CASSFLTGQAPTQETQYF.

The chain joins TRBV5-1 to TRBJ2-1; D gene ambiguous. CDR3 size: 16 residues. Germline V gives CDR1 SGHRS, CDR2 YFSETQ. Trimming cost V 0 bases and J 0 bases, with 10 bases left between them. CDR3: CASSLGSVNSYNEQFF. CDR3 bases: TGCGCCAGCAGCTTGGGATCGGTGAACTCCTACAATGAGCAGTTCTTC.